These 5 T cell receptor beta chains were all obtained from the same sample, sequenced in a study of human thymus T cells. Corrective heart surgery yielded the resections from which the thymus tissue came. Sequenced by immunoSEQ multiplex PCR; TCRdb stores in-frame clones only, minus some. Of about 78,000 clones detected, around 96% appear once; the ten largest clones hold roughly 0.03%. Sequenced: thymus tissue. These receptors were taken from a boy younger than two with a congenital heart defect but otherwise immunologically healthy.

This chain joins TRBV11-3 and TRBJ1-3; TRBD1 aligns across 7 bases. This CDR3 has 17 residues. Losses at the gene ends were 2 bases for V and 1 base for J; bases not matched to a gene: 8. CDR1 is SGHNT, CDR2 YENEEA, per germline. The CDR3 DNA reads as TGTGCCAGCAGCTTATCGGAGTGCAGGGGGTCTGGAAACACCATATATTTT. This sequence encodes CASSLSECRGSGNTIYF.

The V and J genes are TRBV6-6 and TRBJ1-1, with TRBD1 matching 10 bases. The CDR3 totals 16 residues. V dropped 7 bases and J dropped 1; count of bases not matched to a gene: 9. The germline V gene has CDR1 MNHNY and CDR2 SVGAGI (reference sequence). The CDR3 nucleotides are TGTGCCAGCACCCCCGGGACAGGGGTCCGGAACACTGAAGCTTTCTTT. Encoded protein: CASTPGTGVRNTEAFF.

CDR3 protein: CASSSGTLNYGYTF. DNA for the CDR3: TGTGCCAGCAGCTCCGGGACACTCAACTATGGCTACACCTTC. The chain has TRBV11-2 and TRBJ1-2; a weak D match, TRBD1 (6 bases). V dropped 4 bases and J dropped 2 bases, with 11 bases sitting between them. The CDR3 length is 14 residues. Germline values: CDR1 SGHAT, CDR2 FQNNGV. The full variable domain, rest sourced from reference TRBV11-2 and TRBJ1-2, is EAGVAQSPRYKIIEKRQSVAFWCNPISGHATLYWYQQILGQGPKLLIQFQNNGVVDDSQLPKDRFSAERLKGVDSTLKIQPAKLEDSAVYLCASSSGTLNYGYTFGSGTRLTVV.

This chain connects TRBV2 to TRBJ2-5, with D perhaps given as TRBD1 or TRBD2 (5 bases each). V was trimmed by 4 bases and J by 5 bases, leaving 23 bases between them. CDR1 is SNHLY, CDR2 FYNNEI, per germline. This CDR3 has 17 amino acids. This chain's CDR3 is CASSGRNGDQSWETQYF. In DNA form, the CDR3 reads TGTGCCAGCAGTGGACGAAATGGGGACCAAAGTTGGGAGACCCAGTACTTC.

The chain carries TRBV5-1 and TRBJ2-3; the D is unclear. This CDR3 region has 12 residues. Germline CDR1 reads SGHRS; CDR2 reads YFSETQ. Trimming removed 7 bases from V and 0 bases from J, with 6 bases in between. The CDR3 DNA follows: TGCGCCAGCCCCACTAGCACAGATACGCAGTATTTT. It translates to CASPTSTDTQYF. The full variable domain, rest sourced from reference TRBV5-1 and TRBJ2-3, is KAGVTQTPRYLIKTRGQQVTLSCSPISGHRSVSWYQQTPGQGLQFLFEYFSETQRNKGNFPGRFSGRQFSNSRSEMNVSTLELGDSALYLCASPTSTDTQYFGPGTRLTVL.